One T cell receptor (beta chain) is described in this entry. Antigen: not known. Survey-level resolution applied to immunoSEQ assay v3.0. Assay: immunoSEQ multiplex PCR; the TCRdb copy retains only in-frame clones and omits some. This table has 30,000 to 40,000 clones, 60% to 75% appearing once. This specimen belongs to a study of long-term antiretroviral therapy in people with HIV. Overall study context: It was about a decade before the 2015 immediate-ART recommendation that the earliest samples were taken.

The CDR3 is made up of 15 amino acids. V trimming: 4 bases; J trimming: 0 bases; junction bases outside the gene matches: 5. From germline, CDR1 is MDHEN and CDR2 SYDVKM. Study-level points and caveats: The study lacked data on ART adherence, viral resistance or therapy changes. Patients on ART gained diversity, which nonetheless stayed below transplant donor controls. CDR3 length ranges were narrower in HIV repertoires than in controls.

The source material was unsorted PBMCs, sampled 3 years after starting antiretroviral therapy. V gene TRBV28 combines with J gene TRBJ2-7, with 8 bases aligning to TRBD1. The receptor was derived from a man between 45 and 60 years old with HIV. CDR3 nucleotide sequence: TGTGCCAGCAGTTCTTGGACAGGGAGCTCCTACGAGCAGTACTTC. This translates into CASSSWTGSSYEQYF.